What follows are 13 T cell receptor beta chains derived from one specimen sequenced in a study of long-term antiretroviral therapy in people with HIV. Researchers report immunoSEQ v3.0 was run at survey level. Measured with immunoSEQ multiplex PCR; TCRdb has only the in-frame clones, and not every one. The table records 30,000 or so clones, about 85% of them present only once. Sequenced here: unsorted PBMCs, sampled roughly 5 years before starting antiretroviral therapy. These receptors were collected from a man between 50 and 59 years old with HIV.

V gene TRBV6-6 combines with J gene TRBJ2-7, with no clear D. Germline V gives CDR1 MNHNY, CDR2 SVGAGI (reference sequence). V dropped 6 bases and J dropped 0 bases, with 15 bases sitting between them. This CDR3 region has 15 residues. The CDR3 region has the DNA TGTGCCAGCAGGTCGACAAGGCTGAGCTCCTACGAGCAGTACTTC. Translating it yields CASRSTRLSSYEQYF.

The sample holds one count of this clone. The rearrangement links TRBV6-5 to TRBJ1-3, with D unclear. V lost 5 bases and J 4 bases, leaving 12 bases between the germline ends. CDR3 length equals 14 residues. CDR1 is MNHEY and CDR2 is SVGAGI in the germline V gene. This CDR3 is CASSTRAVGNTIYF. The CDR3 DNA reads TGTGCCAGCAGTACCCGAGCGGTGGGAAACACCATATATTTT.

This clone showed up just once. The chain employs TRBV11-3 and TRBJ2-1; maybe TRBD1 (6 bases). Trimming cost V 1 base and J 4 bases, with 11 bases left between them. Germline CDR1 and CDR2: SGHNT and YENEEA. The CDR3 runs to 15 residues. The CDR3 nucleotides read TGTGCCAGCAGCTTAGGCAGGGGTATTTACAATGAGCAGTTCTTC. Amino acids: CASSLGRGIYNEQFF.

V usage is TRBV7-9 and J usage is TRBJ2-6; the match to TRBD2 covers 8 bases. Trimming removed 2 bases from V and 0 bases from J; junction bases left unmatched: 6. The germline V gene encodes CDR1 SEHNR and CDR2 FQNEAQ (reference sequence). The CDR3 consists of 18 residues. For the CDR3, the DNA is TGTGCCAGCAGCTTACCTCATGGACTAGCCTCTGGGGCCAACGTCCTGACTTTC. Amino acid sequence: CASSLPHGLASGANVLTF.

In this sample, this clone turned up a few times. This rearrangement joins TRBV6-5 to TRBJ1-5; D call uncertain. Trimming left V 0 bases short and J 16 bases short, with 16 bases between. The CDR3 is 13 residues long. The germline V gene has CDR1 MNHEY and CDR2 SVGAGI. The CDR3 region has the DNA TGTGCCAGCAGTTACTCAGGGAGGGAACCTTACCATTTT. It is translated as CASSYSGREPYHF.

V usage is TRBV5-1 and J usage is TRBJ2-5; D is possibly TRBD2 (7 bases). Germline CDR1 and CDR2: SGHRS and YFSETQ. V lost 4 bases to trimming and J lost 5 bases, with 12 bases between them. The CDR3 totals 13 residues. This CDR3 is CASSRGGAETQYF. In DNA form, the CDR3 reads TGCGCCAGCAGCAGGGGGGGGGCGGAGACCCAGTACTTC.

This chain uses TRBV11-2 with TRBJ2-1; D gene unclear. From germline, CDR1 is SGHAT and CDR2 FQNNGV. The length of the CDR3 is 13 residues. Trimming removed 4 bases at V and 8 bases at J, with 12 bases between. In nucleotides, the CDR3 is TGTGCCAGCAGCTCATGGGCTGGCGATGAGCAGTTCTTC. Protein sequence: CASSSWAGDEQFF.

The chain recombines TRBV29-1 with TRBJ2-5; D is possibly TRBD2 (6 bases). The CDR3 has 11 residues. Germline assignment: CDR1 SQVTM and CDR2 ANQGSEA. Trimming took off 8 bases at V and 5 bases at J, with 12 bases between the two ends. The CDR3 region is CSSDRGETQYF. The DNA of the CDR3 is TGCAGCTCTGACCGGGGGGAGACCCAGTACTTC.

This chain uses TRBV9 with TRBJ2-5; no clear D gene. Germline lookup yields CDR1 SGDLS and CDR2 YYNGEE. This CDR3 spans 12 amino acids. V shed 0 bases and J shed 5 bases, with 5 bases lying between them. The CDR3 sequence is CASSVDEETQYF. The DNA of the CDR3 is TGTGCCAGCAGCGTAGATGAGGAGACCCAGTACTTC.

The J gene is TRBJ2-5, the V gene TRBV29-1; TRBD1 matches 7 bases. The germline V gene has CDR1 SQVTM and CDR2 ANQGSEA. The CDR3 totals 17 residues. Losses at the gene ends were 5 bases for V and 3 bases for J; bases not matched to a gene: 18. The CDR3 spells CSVIVTGVWVLEETQYF. CDR3 sequence (DNA): TGCAGCGTTATAGTTACAGGGGTTTGGGTTTTGGAAGAGACCCAGTACTTC.

The chain is built from TRBV7-9 and TRBJ2-5; TRBD1 matches at 7 bases. V was clipped by 3 bases and J by 3 bases; unmatched bases: 4. The CDR3 consists of 14 residues. CDR1 is SEHNR, CDR2 FQNEAQ, per germline (reference sequence). The CDR3, as DNA: TGTGCCAGCAGCTTTTACGGGACAGAAGAGACCCAGTACTTC. It codes for CASSFYGTEETQYF.

V usage is TRBV5-1 and J usage is TRBJ2-2; the D is unclear. The CDR3 is 15 amino acids. V lost 0 bases and J 3 bases, leaving 9 bases between the germline ends. Germline assignment: CDR1 SGHRS and CDR2 YFSETQ. CDR3 sequence reads: CASSLDAIDTGELFF. In DNA form, the CDR3 reads TGCGCCAGCAGCTTGGATGCGATTGACACCGGGGAGCTGTTTTTT.

CDR3 DNA: TGTGCCAGCAGTTTATCCCACCCCCGGGTTTATACGCAGTATTTT. Translation: CASSLSHPRVYTQYF. V gene TRBV27 combines with J gene TRBJ2-3, with no clear D. Trimming took 0 bases from V and 7 from J, leaving 14 bases between them. The V gene's germline CDR1 is MNHEY and CDR2 SMNVEV (reference sequence). The CDR3 has 15 amino acids.